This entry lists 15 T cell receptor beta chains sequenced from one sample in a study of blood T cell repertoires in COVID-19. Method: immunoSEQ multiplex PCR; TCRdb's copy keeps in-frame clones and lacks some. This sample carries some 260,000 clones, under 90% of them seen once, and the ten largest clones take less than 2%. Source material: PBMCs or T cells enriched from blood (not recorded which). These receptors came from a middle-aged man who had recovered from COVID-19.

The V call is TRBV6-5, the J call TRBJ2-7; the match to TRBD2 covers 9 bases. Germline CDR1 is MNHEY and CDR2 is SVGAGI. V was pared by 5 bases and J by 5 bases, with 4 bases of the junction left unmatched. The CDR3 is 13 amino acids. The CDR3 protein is CASSRGGAHEQYF. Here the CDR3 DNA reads TGTGCCAGCAGTCGCGGGGGGGCCCACGAGCAGTACTTC.

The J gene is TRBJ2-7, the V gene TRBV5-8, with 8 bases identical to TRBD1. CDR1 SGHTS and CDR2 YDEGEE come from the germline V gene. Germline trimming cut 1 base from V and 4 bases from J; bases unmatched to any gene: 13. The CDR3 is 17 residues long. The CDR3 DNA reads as TGTGCCAGCAGCTTGTTCACAGGGGGTTATTCCCCATACGAGCAGTACTTC. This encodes CASSLFTGGYSPYEQYF.

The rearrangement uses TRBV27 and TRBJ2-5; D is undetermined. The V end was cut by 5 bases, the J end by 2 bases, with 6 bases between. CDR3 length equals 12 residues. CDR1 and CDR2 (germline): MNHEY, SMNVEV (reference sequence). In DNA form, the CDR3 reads TGTGCCAGCAGTCACAATCAAGAGACCCAGTACTTC. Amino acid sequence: CASSHNQETQYF.

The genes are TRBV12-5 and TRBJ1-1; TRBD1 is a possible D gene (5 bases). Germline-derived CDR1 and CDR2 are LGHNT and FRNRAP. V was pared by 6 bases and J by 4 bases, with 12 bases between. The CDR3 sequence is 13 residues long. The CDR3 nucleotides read TGTGCTAGTGGGAGGGGAGGGATCACTGAAGCTTTCTTT. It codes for CASGRGGITEAFF.

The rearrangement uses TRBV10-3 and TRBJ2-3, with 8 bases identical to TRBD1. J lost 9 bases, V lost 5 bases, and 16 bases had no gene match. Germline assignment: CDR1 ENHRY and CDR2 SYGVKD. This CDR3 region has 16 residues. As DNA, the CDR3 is TGTGCCATCAGTCAACAGGGGTCAGGGGGCGCAGGGACGCAGTATTTT. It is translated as CAISQQGSGGAGTQYF.

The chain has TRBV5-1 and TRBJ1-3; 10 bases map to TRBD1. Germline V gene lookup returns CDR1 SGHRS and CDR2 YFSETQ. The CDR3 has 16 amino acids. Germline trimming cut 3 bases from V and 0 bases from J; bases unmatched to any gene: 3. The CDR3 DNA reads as TGCGCCAGCAGCTGGGGGACAGGGGCCTCTGGAAACACCATATATTTT. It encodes CASSWGTGASGNTIYF.

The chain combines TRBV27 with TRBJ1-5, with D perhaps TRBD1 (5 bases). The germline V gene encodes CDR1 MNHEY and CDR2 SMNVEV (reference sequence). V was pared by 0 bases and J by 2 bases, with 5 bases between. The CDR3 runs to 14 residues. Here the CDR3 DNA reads TGTGCCAGCAGTTTATCAGGGGGCAATCAGCCCCAGCATTTT. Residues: CASSLSGGNQPQHF.

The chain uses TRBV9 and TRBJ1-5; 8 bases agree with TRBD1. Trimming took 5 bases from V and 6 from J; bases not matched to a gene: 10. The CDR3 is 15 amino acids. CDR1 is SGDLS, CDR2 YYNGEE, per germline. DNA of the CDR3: TGTGCCAGCAGTACGACAGGGGAGGTGGGTCAGCCCCAGCATTTT. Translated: CASSTTGEVGQPQHF.

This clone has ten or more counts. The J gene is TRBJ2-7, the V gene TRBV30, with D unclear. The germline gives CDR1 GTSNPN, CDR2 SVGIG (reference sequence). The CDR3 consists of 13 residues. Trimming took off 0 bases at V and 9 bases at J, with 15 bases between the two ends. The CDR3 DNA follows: TGTGCCTGGAGTGTAGAGGCGGAGCCCGGGCAGTACTTC. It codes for CAWSVEAEPGQYF. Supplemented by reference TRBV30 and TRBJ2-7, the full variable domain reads SQTIHQWPATLVQPVGSPLSLECTVEGTSNPNLYWYRQAAGRGLQLLFYSVGIGQISSEVPQNLSASRPQDRQFILSSKKLLLSDSGFYLCAWSVEAEPGQYFGPGTRLTVT.

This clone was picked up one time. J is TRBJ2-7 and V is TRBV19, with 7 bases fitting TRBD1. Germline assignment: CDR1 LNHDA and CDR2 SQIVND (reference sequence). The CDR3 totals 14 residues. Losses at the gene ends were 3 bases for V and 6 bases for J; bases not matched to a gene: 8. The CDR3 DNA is TGTGCCAGTAGTATCAGTGACAGGGTTTCCGAGCAGTACTTC. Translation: CASSISDRVSEQYF. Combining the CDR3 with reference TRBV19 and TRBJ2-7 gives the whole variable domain DGGITQSPKYLFRKEGQNVTLSCEQNLNHDAMYWYRQDPGQGLRLIYYSQIVNDFQKGDIAEGYSVSREKKESFPLTVTSAQKNPTAFYLCASSISDRVSEQYFGPGTRLTVT.

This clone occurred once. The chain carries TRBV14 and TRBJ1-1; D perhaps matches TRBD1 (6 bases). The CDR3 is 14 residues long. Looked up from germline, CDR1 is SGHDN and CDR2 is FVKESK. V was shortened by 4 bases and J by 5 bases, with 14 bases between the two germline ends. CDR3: CASSLTIGGTEAFF. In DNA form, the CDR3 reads TGTGCCAGCAGCCTAACGATAGGGGGAACTGAAGCTTTCTTT.

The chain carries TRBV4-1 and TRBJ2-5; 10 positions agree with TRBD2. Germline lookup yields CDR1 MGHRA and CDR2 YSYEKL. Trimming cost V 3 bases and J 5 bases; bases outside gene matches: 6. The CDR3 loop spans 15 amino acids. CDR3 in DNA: TGCGCCAGCAGCCAGCCTTTTAGCGGGAGGGAGACCCAGTACTTC. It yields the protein CASSQPFSGRETQYF.

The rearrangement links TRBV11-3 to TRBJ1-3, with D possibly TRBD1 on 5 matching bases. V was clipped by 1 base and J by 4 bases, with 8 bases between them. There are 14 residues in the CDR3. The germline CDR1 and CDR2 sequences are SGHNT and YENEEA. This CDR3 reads CASSLVGHGNTIYF. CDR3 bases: TGTGCCAGCAGCTTAGTAGGACACGGAAACACCATATATTTT.

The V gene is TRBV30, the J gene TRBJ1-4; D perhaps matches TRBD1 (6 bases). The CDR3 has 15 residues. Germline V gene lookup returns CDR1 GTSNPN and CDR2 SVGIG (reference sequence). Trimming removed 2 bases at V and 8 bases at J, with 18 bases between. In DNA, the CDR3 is TGTGCCTGGAGTCACGGCGGGCCCAGGGGAGAAAAACTGTTTTTT. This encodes CAWSHGGPRGEKLFF.

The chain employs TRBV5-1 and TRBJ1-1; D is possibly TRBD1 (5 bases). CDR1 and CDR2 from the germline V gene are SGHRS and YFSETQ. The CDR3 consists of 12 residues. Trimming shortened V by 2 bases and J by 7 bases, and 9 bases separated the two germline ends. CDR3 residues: CASSFGGGEAFF. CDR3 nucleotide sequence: TGCGCCAGCAGCTTTGGGGGAGGTGAAGCTTTCTTT.